Shown below are 4 T cell receptor beta chains from a single sample sequenced in a study of blood T cells in healthy people across ages. A second PCR of roughly 7 to 11 cycles used a sample-barcoded 5' primer and a J-beta primer mix. Using its own MiXCR run on the 5' RACE reads, TCRdb lists one record per CDR3 protein. The data show roughly 1,800,000 distinct CDR3 sequences, around 48% seen once. The sample consisted of blood. All receptors come from a woman between 40 and 55 years old in good health.

This clonotype was observed a handful of times. The chain employs TRBV20-1 and TRBJ2-3; no firm D call. V was clipped by 0 bases and J by 2 bases, with 3 bases between them. This CDR3 contains 12 residues. The germline V gene has CDR1 DFQATT and CDR2 SNEGSKA (reference sequence). The CDR3 bases are TGCAGTGCTAGAGAGGCCACAGATACGCAGTATTTT. Translating gives CSAREATDTQYF.

In nucleotides, the CDR3 is TGTGCCATCAGTGAGGGTGTATCGGATACGCAGTATTTT. Translation gives CAISEGVSDTQYF. This rearrangement joins TRBV10-3 to TRBJ2-3; D is unclear. The V gene's germline CDR1 is ENHRY and CDR2 SYGVKD. V lost 2 bases and J 6 bases, leaving 9 bases between the germline ends. The length of the CDR3 is 13 residues.

CDR3 coding DNA: TGTGCCAGCAGTCCCCGCAGGGCGGCCGGAAACACCATATATTTT. Encoded protein: CASSPRRAAGNTIYF. This chain uses TRBV12-3 or TRBV12-4 with TRBJ1-3; tentative D call: TRBD1 (5 bases). The CDR3 has 15 residues. Trimming took 5 bases from V and 4 from J, leaving 15 bases between them.

V gene TRBV4-3 combines with J gene TRBJ2-3, with 8 bases that match TRBD1. Trimming at V came to 0 bases and at J to 4 bases, leaving 6 bases not matched to a gene. CDR1 LGHNA and CDR2 YSLEER come from the germline V gene. The CDR3 runs 16 residues. The DNA for the CDR3 is TGCGCCAGCAGCCAAGACGGGCAGGGGGCATCAGATACGCAGTATTTT. Translating it yields CASSQDGQGASDTQYF.